These 27 T cell receptor beta chains were sequenced from one sample in a study of shared clonotypes between healthy human individuals. The data were produced by immunoSEQ multiplex PCR, yet TCRdb's version contains in-frame clones alone and is incomplete. Here the sample spans about 2.4 million clones, more than 80% being singletons. Sequencing input: naive CD4+ T cells sorted from blood. Noted subset: CD45RA+ positively selected. The source is a young man in good health.

The chain uses TRBV19 and TRBJ1-5; D unresolved. The CDR3 runs 14 residues. V lost 4 bases and J lost 0, with 7 bases in between. CDR1 is LNHDA and CDR2 is SQIVND in the germline V gene (reference sequence). This CDR3 is CASSNSYSNQPQHF. DNA of the CDR3: TGTGCCAGTAGTAACAGTTATAGCAATCAGCCCCAGCATTTT.

The table lists this clone with a count of one. The chain carries TRBV30 and TRBJ1-2; tentatively, D is TRBD1 (5 bases). Looked up from germline, CDR1 is GTSNPN and CDR2 is SVGIG (reference sequence). The V end was cut by 2 bases, the J end by 7 bases, with 14 bases between. This CDR3 comprises 13 residues. CDR3 in DNA: TGTGCCTGGAGTTCGGGGGGTTCGTTTGGCTACACCTTC. Translated: CAWSSGGSFGYTF.

This clone was recorded once. The rearrangement uses TRBV5-5 and TRBJ1-2, with D possibly TRBD1 on 5 matching bases. Germline V gene sequence: CDR1 SGHKS, CDR2 YYEKEE (reference sequence). CDR3 length: 13 amino acids. The ends were cut back, 3 bases at V and 8 bases at J, with 14 bases in the middle. The CDR3 reads CASSSNGARGYTF. CDR3 sequence (DNA): TGTGCCAGCAGCTCGAACGGGGCACGAGGCTACACCTTC.

The chain uses TRBV7-2 and TRBJ2-2; 7 positions match TRBD2. CDR3 length: 16 residues. V dropped 5 bases and J dropped 5; count of bases not matched to a gene: 11. The germline gives CDR1 SGHTA, CDR2 FQGNSA. As DNA, the CDR3 is TGTGCCAGCAGCGCCCTCCTTAGCGGGTGGACCGGGGAGCTGTTTTTT. Translated, it gives CASSALLSGWTGELFF.

This chain links TRBV6-1 with TRBJ2-4, with a tentative D call TRBD1 (6 bases). This CDR3 has 14 residues. Between the trimmed V and J ends, which lost 2 bases and 4 bases, there was a span of 9 bases. CDR1 is MNHNS and CDR2 is SASEGT in the germline V gene. CDR3 coding DNA: TGTGCCAGCAGTGAACAAGGACAGAAAAACATTCAGTACTTC. Its protein product is CASSEQGQKNIQYF.

With regard to this clone: In the same sample, other DNA sequences code for this CDR3. The chain recombines TRBV20-1 with TRBJ2-7; D may be TRBD2 (6 bases). CDR3 length equals 11 residues. Germline lookup yields CDR1 DFQATT and CDR2 SNEGSKA (reference sequence). V was cut by 6 bases and J by 3 bases, with 9 bases left in between. CDR3 in amino acids: CSAISGYEQYF. CDR3 bases: TGCAGTGCGATTAGCGGCTACGAGCAGTACTTC.

A remark on this clone: The identical CDR3 is also encoded by other nucleotide sequences in the sample. J is TRBJ2-5 and V is TRBV5-4; TRBD2 agrees at 7 bases. CDR1 is SGHNT, CDR2 YYREEE, per germline (reference sequence). Trimming removed 2 bases from V and 2 bases from J; junction bases left unmatched: 0. The CDR3 runs 13 residues. CDR3 nucleotide sequence: TGTGCCAGCAGCTTTAGCGGGCAAGAGACCCAGTACTTC. Residues: CASSFSGQETQYF.

The chain is built from TRBV1 and TRBJ2-5; the D call of TRBD2 is as the table states it, not checked on the DNA. TRBV1 is listed as a pseudogene. CDR3 length: 16 residues. This CDR3 is CTSSRICPRAQETQYF. DNA for the CDR3: TGCACCAGCAGCCGCATATGCCCTAGAGCCCAAGAGACCCAGTACTTC.

This clone turned up a few times. This sequence joins TRBV29-1 and TRBJ1-2, with D unclear. The CDR3 spans 13 residues. Germline V gene lookup returns CDR1 SQVTM and CDR2 ANQGSEA. Trimming pared 4 bases from V and 4 bases from J, leaving 13 bases between. CDR3 in amino acids: CSVVETESYGYTF. For the CDR3, the DNA is TGCAGCGTTGTAGAGACTGAGAGCTATGGCTACACCTTC.

The chain carries TRBV6-5 and TRBJ1-6; 10 nucleotides agree with TRBD1. The V and J ends lost 6 bases and 8 bases, in that order; junction bases with no gene match: 7. This CDR3 contains 15 residues. CDR1 and CDR2 from the germline V gene are MNHEY and SVGAGI. The CDR3 sequence is CASRAGTGVDSPLHF. In nucleotides, the CDR3 is TGTGCCAGCAGAGCCGGGACAGGGGTAGATTCACCCCTCCACTTT.

This sequence joins TRBV18 and TRBJ2-5; D ambiguous. V gave up 4 bases and J gave up 1 base, with 10 bases separating them. Germline CDR1 reads KGHSH; CDR2 reads LQKENI. This CDR3 has 14 amino acids. This chain's CDR3 is CASSRPQGQETQYF. As DNA, the CDR3 is TGTGCCAGCTCACGACCACAAGGCCAAGAGACCCAGTACTTC.

The V gene is TRBV10-2, the J gene TRBJ1-1, with 7 bases matching TRBD1. CDR3 length: 14 residues. Germline values: CDR1 WSHSY, CDR2 SAAADI. J lost 7 bases, V lost 5 bases, and 10 bases had no gene match. CDR3 residues: CASSRTGGGHEAFF. DNA for the CDR3: TGCGCCAGCAGTAGGACAGGTGGGGGCCATGAAGCTTTCTTT.

Remarks on this clone: The same CDR3 is also encoded by other DNA sequences in this sample. The rearrangement links TRBV18 to TRBJ1-2; D not resolved. V lost 2 bases to trimming and J lost 0 bases, with 4 bases between them. This CDR3 comprises 13 residues. The germline CDR1 and CDR2 sequences are KGHSH and LQKENI. This chain's CDR3 is CASSPGPNYGYTF. In DNA, the CDR3 is TGTGCCAGCTCACCAGGGCCTAACTATGGCTACACCTTC.

This clone was seen more than once but under ten times. Other DNA sequences of this sample code for an identical CDR3. The gene calls are TRBV6-1 and TRBJ1-1; D not certain. This CDR3 region has 14 residues. Between the trimmed V and J ends, which lost 2 bases and 1 base, there was a span of 8 bases. The germline V gene encodes CDR1 MNHNS and CDR2 SASEGT. CDR3 sequence (DNA): TGTGCCAGCAGTGAACGGGGAAGGAACACTGAAGCTTTCTTT. Protein sequence: CASSERGRNTEAFF.

This chain uses TRBV19 with TRBJ2-7; 10 bases align to TRBD2. The germline V gene has CDR1 LNHDA and CDR2 SQIVND (reference sequence). V shed 4 bases, J shed 5 bases, and the junction held 8 bases outside the gene matches. CDR3 length equals 15 residues. CDR3 in amino acids: CASSTEGLAVNEQYF. In DNA, the CDR3 is TGTGCCAGTAGTACCGAAGGACTAGCGGTGAACGAGCAGTACTTC.

This clone is a singleton in its sample. The chain employs TRBV6-5 and TRBJ2-7; 7 positions match TRBD2. Germline-derived CDR1 and CDR2 are MNHEY and SVGAGI. The CDR3 runs 15 residues. Trimming removed 5 bases from V and 0 bases from J; junction bases left unmatched: 7. The CDR3 here is CASSKLAVDSYEQYF. In nucleotides, the CDR3 is TGTGCCAGCAGTAAGCTAGCGGTCGACTCCTACGAGCAGTACTTC.

V gene TRBV29-1 combines with J gene TRBJ1-5; D call uncertain. Per germline, CDR1 SQVTM and CDR2 ANQGSEA. The CDR3 runs 15 residues. The V end lost 3 bases, the J end lost 3 bases, and 15 bases lay between the germline ends. In nucleotides, the CDR3 is TGCAGCGTTGACTTCGAGGGCGGTGTCAATCAGCCCCAGCATTTT. Translated, it gives CSVDFEGGVNQPQHF.

The V call is TRBV9, the J call TRBJ2-3; TRBD1 matches at 7 bases. Looked up from germline, CDR1 is SGDLS and CDR2 is YYNGEE. V was pared by 2 bases and J by 6 bases, with 6 bases of the junction left unmatched. This CDR3 is built from 14 residues. The CDR3 spells CASSVVDRSDTQYF. Here the CDR3 DNA reads TGTGCCAGCAGCGTGGTGGACAGGTCGGATACGCAGTATTTT.

Worth noting for this clone: A read error may produce the germline difference seen at one junction end. This sequence joins TRBV10-3 and TRBJ2-7, with TRBD1 matching over 10 bases. CDR3 length equals 15 residues. Looked up from germline, CDR1 is ENHRY and CDR2 is SYGVKD. CDR3 DNA sequence: TGCGCCAGCAGTGAGCCCGGGACAGGGGCAAACGAGCAGTACTTC. Its translation: CASSEPGTGANEQYF.

This clone was counted a single time. The rearrangement joins TRBV5-1 to TRBJ1-4; D gene ambiguous. Germline CDR1 is SGHRS and CDR2 is YFSETQ. The V gene lost 1 base and the J gene lost 3 bases, with 10 bases spanning the gap. The CDR3 length is 15 residues. CDR3 amino acids: CASSLLGAANEKLFF. CDR3 DNA sequence: TGCGCCAGCAGCTTGTTGGGCGCGGCTAATGAAAAACTGTTTTTT.

The rearrangement uses TRBV5-5 and TRBJ2-2, with D perhaps TRBD1 (5 bases). Germline values: CDR1 SGHKS, CDR2 YYEKEE (reference sequence). V lost 2 bases, J lost 9 bases, and 11 bases lay in between. The CDR3 is made up of 13 amino acids. This CDR3 reads CASSLGVPWELFF. The CDR3 nucleotides read TGTGCCAGCAGCTTAGGGGTGCCCTGGGAGCTGTTTTTT.

The gene calls are TRBV9 and TRBJ2-3, with TRBD2 matching 8 bases. The CDR3 is made up of 15 amino acids. With V trimmed by 0 bases and J by 3 bases, 3 bases remained unmatched. Per germline, CDR1 SGDLS and CDR2 YYNGEE. The CDR3 here is CASSVAGGATDTQYF. The CDR3 DNA is TGTGCCAGCAGCGTAGCGGGGGGGGCGACAGATACGCAGTATTTT. Full variable domain (remainder filled in from reference TRBV9 and TRBJ2-3): DSGVTQTPKHLITATGQRVTLRCSPRSGDLSVYWYQQSLDQGLQFLIQYYNGEERAKGNILERFSAQQFPDLHSELNLSSLELGDSALYFCASSVAGGATDTQYFGPGTRLTVL.

The rearrangement uses TRBV12-5 and TRBJ2-5; a possible D gene is TRBD2 (5 bases). The CDR3 sequence is 15 residues long. CDR1 and CDR2 from the germline V gene are LGHNT and FRNRAP. Trimming cost V 5 bases and J 1 base, with 14 bases left between them. CDR3 in DNA: TGTGCTAGTGGTCCGGACCTCGGGATCCAAGAGACCCAGTACTTC. Encoded protein: CASGPDLGIQETQYF.

The rearrangement joins TRBV19 to TRBJ2-1; D is possibly TRBD1 (5 bases). Trimming left V 2 bases short and J 8 bases short, with 13 bases between. From germline, CDR1 is LNHDA and CDR2 SQIVND (reference sequence). The CDR3 runs to 14 residues. This CDR3 reads CASSINRRQDEQFF. As DNA, the CDR3 is TGTGCCAGTAGTATAAACAGGCGCCAGGATGAGCAGTTCTTC.

The V gene is TRBV7-9, the J gene TRBJ2-1, with D uncertain. This CDR3 is 14 amino acids long. V was pared by 1 base and J by 9 bases, with 13 bases between. Germline V gene data show CDR1 as SEHNR and CDR2 as FQNEAQ (reference sequence). The CDR3 region has the DNA TGTGCCAGCAGCTTAGTGGAAGCCTGGACTGAGCAGTTCTTC. Encoded protein: CASSLVEAWTEQFF.

This rearrangement joins TRBV2 to TRBJ2-4; no firm D call. Germline V gene data show CDR1 as SNHLY and CDR2 as FYNNEI. This CDR3 has 13 amino acids. V was clipped by 8 bases and J by 1 base, with 9 bases between them. Written as DNA, the CDR3 is TGTGCCAGCGAGTCGATGGCCAAAAACATTCAGTACTTC. Its translation: CASESMAKNIQYF.

This clone was observed a single time. The chain's CDR3 is CAWRASGGRYTQYF. The CDR3 DNA sequence: TGTGCCTGGAGGGCTAGCGGGGGCCGTTATACGCAGTATTTT. The rearrangement joins TRBV30 to TRBJ2-3; TRBD2 matches 10 bases. The CDR3 length is 14 residues. Germline V gene sequence: CDR1 GTSNPN, CDR2 SVGIG (reference sequence). Losses at the gene ends were 3 bases for V and 7 bases for J; bases not matched to a gene: 7.